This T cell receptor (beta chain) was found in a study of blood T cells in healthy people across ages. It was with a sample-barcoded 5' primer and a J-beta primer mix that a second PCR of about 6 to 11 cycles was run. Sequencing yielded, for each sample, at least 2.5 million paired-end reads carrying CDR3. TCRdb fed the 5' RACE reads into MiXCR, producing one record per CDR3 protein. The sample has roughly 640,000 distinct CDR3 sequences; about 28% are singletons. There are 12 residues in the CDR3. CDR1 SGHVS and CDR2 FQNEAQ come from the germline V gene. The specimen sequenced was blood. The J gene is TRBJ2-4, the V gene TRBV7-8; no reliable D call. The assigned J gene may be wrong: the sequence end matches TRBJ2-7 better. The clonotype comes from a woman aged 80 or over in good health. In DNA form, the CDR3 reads TGTGCCAGCAGCCTAAGGGATCTCGAGCAGTACTTC. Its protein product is CASSLRDLEQYF.